This T cell receptor (beta chain) was observed in a study of blood T cell repertoires in COVID-19. Some clones are missing from TCRdb's copy, which holds only in-frame ones; the method was immunoSEQ multiplex PCR. This table holds roughly 73,000 clones, roughly 88% found once. This CDR3 comprises 15 residues. Germline-derived CDR1 and CDR2 are KGHSH and LQKENI. V lost 2 bases and J 2 bases, leaving 9 bases between the germline ends. This receptor was identified in a man between 65 and 85 years old with active or convalescent COVID-19. Sequencing was carried out using peripheral blood. The chain links TRBV18 to TRBJ2-2, with D possibly being TRBD1 (6 bases). The CDR3 nucleotides are TGTGCCAGCTCACCAATGGGGGCCAACACCGGGGAGCTGTTTTTT. This codes for CASSPMGANTGELFF.